Here is one T cell receptor (beta chain) with its context. As yet, its antigen is unknown. PCR employed 60 Vbeta and 13 Jbeta primers. Assay: immunoSEQ multiplex PCR; the TCRdb copy retains only in-frame clones and omits some. This sample carries fewer than 150,000 clones, with less than 3.5% going to the ten biggest clones. The sample comes from a study of cytomegalovirus exposure and HLA in healthy donors. Study findings and constraints: It was reported in a later analysis that an Asian-associated ancestry cluster showed fewer N-insertions than the roughly 670-donor mean. A link between a missense DCLRE1C variant and TCR beta V- and J-gene trimming emerged from a later analysis. Published work reported that the classifier diagnosed cytomegalovirus status with high specificity and sensitivity.

The V end lost 0 bases, the J end lost 5 bases, and 7 bases lay between the germline ends. This CDR3 is built from 13 residues. The V gene's germline CDR1 is LNHNV and CDR2 YYDKDF (reference sequence). The V gene is TRBV15, the J gene TRBJ2-5; tentative D call: TRBD1 (5 bases). The source of this sequence is a man aged 40-49 years in good health and CMV-seronegative. Sequencing used PBMCs. In nucleotides, the CDR3 is TGTGCCACCAGCAGAGATCCAGGGGAGACCCAGTACTTC. Its translation: CATSRDPGETQYF. Variable domain in full (rest from reference TRBV15 and TRBJ2-5): DAMVIQNPRYQVTQFGKPVTLSCSQTLNHNVMYWYQQKSSQAPKLLFHYYDKDFNNEADTPDNFQSRRPNTSFCFLDIRSPGLGDTAMYLCATSRDPGETQYFGPGTRLLVL.